Reported below is one TCR beta chain. Its cognate antigen is unknown. Germline V gene data show CDR1 as MDHEN and CDR2 as SYDVKM. V lost 0 bases, J lost 4 bases, and 19 bases lay in between. This CDR3 region has 17 residues. These data come from a study of Ad26.COV2.S vaccination and SARS-CoV-2 variants. Study observations and caveats: Measurement of non-spike TCR breadth gave similar results in vaccine and placebo recipients. CD8+ and CD4+ T cells specific for spike reportedly responded with substantial breadth after vaccination. Vaccine recipients showed a spike-specific TCR breadth that was higher than in placebo recipients. Analyses of TCR breadth and depth may have underestimated total T cell responses.

Sequencing was performed with immunoSEQ multiplex PCR; in TCRdb, only in-frame clones are kept and a portion is missing. The repertoire holds about 97,000 clones, with 80% as singletons. The gene calls are TRBV28 and TRBJ2-7, with D tentatively TRBD1 (6 bases). This clonotype was obtained from a human donor who had recovered from COVID-19. Sequencing was performed on peripheral blood, taken after recovery from COVID-19. The CDR3 sequence is CASSLWIDPGQKYEQYF. The CDR3 DNA is TGTGCCAGCAGTTTATGGATTGATCCGGGACAAAAATACGAGCAGTACTTC.